Listed below are T cell receptor beta chains from one sample, sequenced in a study of CD8+ T cells in alopecia areata. The protocol was immunoSEQ multiplex PCR, while the TCRdb copy is restricted to in-frame clones and leaves out a portion. The sample includes around 290,000 clones, 58% of them seen just once. Here the sequenced sample was CD4+ T cells sorted from blood, taken at week 24, from a patient treated with tofacitinib. Receptors were obtained from a human donor with alopecia areata. Both conserved end residues are part of each CDR3. A D gene is named only where the DNA matches it firmly. Part of the rows lack a size; the others show once, few, many or a class for expanded clones.

>NA|NA|TRBV9|TRBJ2-5
TGTGCCAGCAGCGTAGAGGGGGGACGAGAGCAGACCCAGTACTTC
CASSVEGGREQTQYF
>TRBD1|NA|TRBV30|TRBJ1-5
TGTGCCTGGGACCGGACAGGGAATCAGCCCCAGCATTTT
CAWDRTGNQPQHF
>TRBD1|NA|TRBV29-1|TRBJ1-1
TGCAGCGTTTCTCGGACAGGGGCGAACACTGAAGCTTTCTTT
CSVSRTGANTEAFF
>TRBD1|NA|TRBV30|TRBJ2-7
TGTGCCTGGAGTGGCCCCGGGACAGGGTATCATCATTCCTACGAGCAGTACTTC
CAWSGPGTGYHHSYEQYF
>TRBD1|once|TRBV5-1|TRBJ1-1
TGCGCCAGCAGCTTAGGACAGGGCGGGGCTTTCTTT
CASSLGQGGAFF
>NA|NA|TRBV7-9|TRBJ1-6
TGTGCCAGCAGCGGAGGGGGAATCGGAGCTTCACCCCTCCACTTT
CASSGGGIGASPLHF
>NA|few|TRBV7-8|TRBJ1-2
TGTGCCAGCAGCTCGGACCTGGGATCTCGCACCTTC
CASSSDLGSRTF
>NA|few|TRBV20-1|TRBJ1-2
TGCAGTGCTAGAGAGCGCTTAGGCTACACCTTC
CSARERLGYTF
>NA|NA|TRBV19|TRBJ2-5
TGTGCCAGTACGTCCCCTAACGGAGAGACCCAGTACTTC
CASTSPNGETQYF
>NA|NA|TRBV27|TRBJ2-1
TGTGCCAGCAGTCCCCCAGGGCCCTACAATGAGCAGTTCTTC
CASSPPGPYNEQFF
>NA|NA|TRBV30|TRBJ1-1
TGTGCCTGGAGTGTCCCTCTGGGAGCTTTCTTT
CAWSVPLGAFF
>TRBD1|few|TRBV28|TRBJ1-2
TGTGCCAGCAGTGTGGGACAGATGGACTATGGCTACACCTTC
CASSVGQMDYGYTF
>NA|NA|TRBV5-6|TRBJ2-5
TGTGCCAGCAGCCAGCAGGGTCTCACGGAGACCCAGTACTTC
CASSQQGLTETQYF
>TRBD1|NA|TRBV29-1|TRBJ2-7
TGCAGCGGGGTGGGACAGGCCTACGAGCAGTACTTC
CSGVGQAYEQYF
>NA|few|TRBV30|TRBJ1-4
TGTGCCCGCATGACAGGCCCTAATGAAAAACTGTTTTTT
CARMTGPNEKLFF
>NA|NA|TRBV12-5|TRBJ1-6
TGTGCTAGTGGGACAGACAGCGGTAATTCACCCCTCCACTTT
CASGTDSGNSPLHF
>NA|few|TRBV29-1|TRBJ2-7
TGCAGCGTGGAACAGAGCTACGAGCAGTACTTC
CSVEQSYEQYF
>NA|few|TRBV7-2|TRBJ2-5
TGTGCCAGCAGCTTAGAACCGGGAGAGACCCAGTACTTC
CASSLEPGETQYF
>NA|NA|TRBV2|TRBJ1-1
TGTGCCAGCAGTGAAGAGCACTACATGAACACTGAAGCTTTCTTT
CASSEEHYMNTEAFF
>NA|NA|TRBV15|TRBJ2-5
TGTGCCACCAGCAGAGACAGGGAAGAGACCCAGTACTTC
CATSRDREETQYF
>NA|few|TRBV29-1|TRBJ1-2
TGCAGCGTTGAACTTGGCGGCTATGGCTACACCTTC
CSVELGGYGYTF
>NA|NA|TRBV30|TRBJ1-1
TGTGCCTGGAGGCACAGCTTGAACACTGAAGCTTTCTTT
CAWRHSLNTEAFF
>TRBD2|NA|TRBV9|TRBJ2-3
TGTGCCAGCTCCGCGGGTAGCGGGGATTGGACAGATACGCAGTATTTT
CASSAGSGDWTDTQYF
>TRBD1|NA|TRBV6-5|TRBJ2-7
TGTGCCAGCAGTCGATCCGGGACAGGGGACTACGAGCAGTACTTC
CASSRSGTGDYEQYF
>NA|NA|TRBV5-1|TRBJ2-7
TGCGCCAGCAGCACCGGACGGTCCTACGAGCAGTACTTC
CASSTGRSYEQYF
>NA|few|TRBV6-1|TRBJ2-7
TGTGCCAGCAGTGCACAGTTGGAATCCTACGAGCAGTACTTC
CASSAQLESYEQYF
>NA|NA|TRBV2|TRBJ1-1
TGTGCCAGCCTCCCGGGACAAGGTTTCATGAACACTGAAGCTTTCTTT
CASLPGQGFMNTEAFF
>NA|NA|TRBV4-1|TRBJ1-5
TGCGCCAGCAGCCAAGATGGAGCCGCAGGTTCGGGCAATCAGCCCCAGCATTTT
CASSQDGAAGSGNQPQHF
>NA|NA|TRBV19|TRBJ1-1
TGTGCCAGTAGTTGGGTAGCGAGGGACACTGAAGCTTTCTTT
CASSWVARDTEAFF
>NA|NA|TRBV30|TRBJ2-1
TGTGCCTGGAGAGTGGGGTACAATGAGCAGTTCTTC
CAWRVGYNEQFF
>TRBD2|NA|TRBV30|TRBJ2-3
TGTGCCTGGACAGGACTAGCGGGGATGGGGAGGAGCACAGATACGCAGTATTTT
CAWTGLAGMGRSTDTQYF
>NA|few|TRBV6-5|TRBJ1-1
TGTGCCAGTCGCTTTTCAGGGAACACTGAAGCTTTCTTT
CASRFSGNTEAFF
>NA|NA|TRBV19|TRBJ1-4
TGTGCCAGTAGCCAACAGAGAACTAATGAAAAACTGTTTTTT
CASSQQRTNEKLFF
>TRBD2|NA|TRBV30|TRBJ2-1
TGTGCCTCGAAAAGGACTAGCGGGAATGAGCAGTTCTTC
CASKRTSGNEQFF
>NA|NA|TRBV7-8|TRBJ2-3
TGTGCCAGCAGGAGAAGGGGTACAGATACGCAGTATTTT
CASRRRGTDTQYF
>NA|NA|TRBV27|TRBJ1-2
TGTGCCAGCATTCGGTCGGGTTTCTATGGCTACACCTTC
CASIRSGFYGYTF
>NA|few|TRBV5-4|TRBJ1-2
TGTGCCAGCAGCTTGATGGGAGATGGCTACACCTTC
CASSLMGDGYTF
>NA|NA|TRBV5-1|TRBJ1-1
TGCGCCAGCAGCTTGGATTCTGGGGGCGGCACTGAAGCTTTCTTT
CASSLDSGGGTEAFF
>NA|NA|TRBV4-1|TRBJ2-5
TGCGCCAGCAGCACTCAAGAGACCCAGTACTTC
CASSTQETQYF
>NA|few|TRBV29-1|TRBJ2-5
TGCAGCGTGGGGTGGCAGGGGGAGACCCAGTACTTC
CSVGWQGETQYF
>NA|NA|TRBV5-1|TRBJ2-7
TGCGCCAGCAGCGGGGACCACGAGCAGTACTTC
CASSGDHEQYF
>TRBD1|NA|TRBV29-1|TRBJ1-4
TGCAGCGTTACCGGGACAGGGGTTAATGAAAAACTGTTTTTT
CSVTGTGVNEKLFF
>TRBD1|NA|TRBV7-9|TRBJ1-5
TGTGCCAGCAGCAAGACAGGGGCAGGCAATCAGCCCCAGCATTTT
CASSKTGAGNQPQHF
>NA|NA|TRBV28|TRBJ2-7
TGTGTAACGGGACCGTCCTCCTACGAGCAGTACTTC
CVTGPSSYEQYF
>NA|NA|TRBV5-1|TRBJ2-3
TGCGCCAGCAGCTTCCCATCCCGCCCAGATACGCAGTATTTT
CASSFPSRPDTQYF
>TRBD1|NA|TRBV5-1|TRBJ2-6
TGCGCCAGCAGTTTTCCCGGGACAGGGAGGTCCGGGGCCAACGTCCTGACTTTC
CASSFPGTGRSGANVLTF
>NA|NA|TRBV29-1|TRBJ2-4
TGCAGTTACCCTATCTCTGAAAACATTCAGTACTTC
CSYPISENIQYF
>NA|NA|TRBV5-4|TRBJ2-5
TGTGCCAGCAGCTTTCACACCCGAGAGACCCAGTACTTC
CASSFHTRETQYF
>TRBD2|once|TRBV5-1|TRBJ2-5
TGCGCCAGCAGCTTGGATGGTAGCGGGGGACTCCAAGAGACCCAGTACTTC
CASSLDGSGGLQETQYF
>NA|few|TRBV30|TRBJ1-5
TGTGCCTGGAGTCCGGGGGGTGCTAATCAGCCCCAGCATTTT
CAWSPGGANQPQHF
>NA|NA|TRBV18|TRBJ2-7
TGTGCCAGCTCACCAACAGGGCACGACGAGCAGTACTTC
CASSPTGHDEQYF
>NA|NA|TRBV6-1|TRBJ2-7
TGTGCCAGCAGTCACATAGCAGGGGCGCGTGAGCAGTACTTC
CASSHIAGAREQYF
>NA|few|TRBV7-9|TRBJ2-5
TGTGCCAGCAGCGCCGCAGGGGGGGAGACCCAGTACTTC
CASSAAGGETQYF
>NA|NA|TRBV30|TRBJ1-2
TGTGCCTGGTCCAGGGACAACCCTTTAAACTATGGCTACACCTTC
CAWSRDNPLNYGYTF
>NA|once|TRBV4-1|TRBJ1-2
TGCGCCAGCAGCCAAGGGGTGTTAGGGGCTCGTGGCTACACCTTC
CASSQGVLGARGYTF
>NA|NA|TRBV5-1|TRBJ1-1
TGCGCCAGCAGCTTGTCCGGAGTAACATCCACTGAAGCTTTCTTT
CASSLSGVTSTEAFF
>NA|NA|TRBV29-1|TRBJ2-1
TGCAGCGTTCTCCCGCGCGGGACAGAGTACAATGAGCAGTTCTTC
CSVLPRGTEYNEQFF
>TRBD1|NA|TRBV25-1|TRBJ1-1
TGTGCCAGCAGTGGGGACAGGGCTGAAGCTTTCTTT
CASSGDRAEAFF
>TRBD1|few|TRBV29-1|TRBJ2-6
TGCAGCGTTGCCGAGGGACAGTCTGGGGCCAACGTCCTGACTTTC
CSVAEGQSGANVLTF
>NA|NA|TRBV25-1|TRBJ2-6
TGTGCCAGCAGTGGCTTGCGGAGTAGCTCTGGGGCCAACGTCCTGACTTTC
CASSGLRSSSGANVLTF